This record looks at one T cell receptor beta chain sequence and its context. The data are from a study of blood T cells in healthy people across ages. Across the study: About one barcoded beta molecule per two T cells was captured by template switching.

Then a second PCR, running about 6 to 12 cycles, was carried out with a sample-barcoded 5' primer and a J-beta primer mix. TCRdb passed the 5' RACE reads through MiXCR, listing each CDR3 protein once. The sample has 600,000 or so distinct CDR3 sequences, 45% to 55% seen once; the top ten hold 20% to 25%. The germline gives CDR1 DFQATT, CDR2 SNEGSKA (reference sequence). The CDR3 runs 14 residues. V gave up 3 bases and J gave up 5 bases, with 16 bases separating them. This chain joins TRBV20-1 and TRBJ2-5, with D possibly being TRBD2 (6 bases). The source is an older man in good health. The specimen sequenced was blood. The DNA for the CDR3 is TGCAGTGCTAGCCGGGACTCTACGTTGGAGACCCAGTACTTC. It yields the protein CSASRDSTLETQYF.